These 6 T cell receptor beta chains were sequenced from one sample in a study of blood T cell repertoires in COVID-19. Sequencing used immunoSEQ multiplex PCR; TCRdb keeps in-frame clones, though not all of them. The profile covers roughly 140,000 clones, with 70% to 85% appearing a single time and 1.5% to 2% taken by the ten largest. Input material: PBMCs or T cells enriched from blood (not recorded which). The source of these receptors is a young woman who had been exposed to COVID-19.

The V gene is TRBV11-2, the J gene TRBJ2-1, with a tentative D call TRBD2 (6 bases). The CDR3 has 15 amino acids. V lost 6 bases to trimming and J lost 6 bases, with 18 bases between them. CDR1 is SGHAT, CDR2 FQNNGV, per germline. In DNA form, the CDR3 reads TGTGCCAGCAGGGGGCGGGGTGTCGGTAGCAATGAGCAGTTCTTC. This sequence encodes CASRGRGVGSNEQFF.

The chain joins TRBV12-5 to TRBJ2-4, with 11 bases lining up with TRBD2. This CDR3 has 14 residues. The J segment lost 7 bases and the V segment lost 6 bases, leaving 5 bases of the junction unmatched. Germline V gene data show CDR1 as LGHNT and CDR2 as FRNRAP. CDR3 DNA: TGTGCTAGTGGCCTAGCGGGAGGAAGGAACATTCAGTACTTC. Translating it yields CASGLAGGRNIQYF.

The chain has TRBV6-5 and TRBJ2-1, with 13 bases fitting TRBD2. The germline V gene has CDR1 MNHEY and CDR2 SVGAGI. Trimming at V came to 7 bases and at J to 9 bases, leaving 6 bases not matched to a gene. This CDR3 is built from 14 residues. CDR3 region: CASTKGLAGFEQFF. The CDR3 nucleotides are TGTGCCAGCACCAAGGGACTAGCGGGATTTGAGCAGTTCTTC.

This chain links TRBV2 with TRBJ2-1, with no clear D. The germline V gene has CDR1 SNHLY and CDR2 FYNNEI. The CDR3 sequence is 13 residues long. Trimming took off 0 bases at V and 8 bases at J, with 8 bases between the two ends. CDR3 sequence (DNA): TGTGCCAGCAGTGAAGCGCTTCGGGATGAGCAGTTCTTC. Encoded protein: CASSEALRDEQFF. The full variable domain, its missing parts supplied by reference TRBV2 and TRBJ2-1, is EPEVTQTPSHQVTQMGQEVILRCVPISNHLYFYWYRQILGQKVEFLVSFYNNEISEKSEIFDDQFSVERPDGSNFTLKIRSTKLEDSAMYFCASSEALRDEQFFGPGTRLTVL.

The V gene is TRBV2, the J gene TRBJ2-7; TRBD2 agrees at 7 bases. J lost 5 bases, V lost 6 bases, and 13 bases had no gene match. The CDR3 length is 15 residues. Germline V gene lookup returns CDR1 SNHLY and CDR2 FYNNEI. This chain's CDR3 is CASSPERGRVNEQYF. Written as DNA, the CDR3 is TGTGCCAGCAGCCCTGAGCGGGGACGTGTTAACGAGCAGTACTTC.

The V and J genes are TRBV27 and TRBJ1-1; 9 bases fit TRBD1. With V trimmed by 1 base and J by 1 base, 4 bases remained unmatched. The CDR3 contains 16 residues. Germline values: CDR1 MNHEY, CDR2 SMNVEV (reference sequence). CDR3 amino acids: CASSLLGQGTNTEAFF. CDR3 nucleotides: TGTGCCAGCAGTTTATTGGGACAGGGAACGAACACTGAAGCTTTCTTT.